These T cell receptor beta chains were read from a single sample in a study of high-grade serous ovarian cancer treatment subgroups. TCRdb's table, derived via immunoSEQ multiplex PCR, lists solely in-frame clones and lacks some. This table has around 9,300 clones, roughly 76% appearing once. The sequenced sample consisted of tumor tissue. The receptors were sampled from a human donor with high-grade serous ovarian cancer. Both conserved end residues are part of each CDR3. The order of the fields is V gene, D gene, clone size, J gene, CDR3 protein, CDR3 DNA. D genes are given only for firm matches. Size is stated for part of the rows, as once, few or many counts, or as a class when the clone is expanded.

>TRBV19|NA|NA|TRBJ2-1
CASSIYNEQFF
TGTGCCAGTAGTATTTACAATGAGCAGTTCTTC
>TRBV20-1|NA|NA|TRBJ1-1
CSARSGPEAFF
TGCAGTGCTAGATCTGGGCCTGAAGCTTTCTTT
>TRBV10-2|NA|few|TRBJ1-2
CASSEGGSYGYTF
TGCGCCAGCAGTGAAGGGGGTAGTTATGGCTACACCTTC
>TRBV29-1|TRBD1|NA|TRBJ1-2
CSVGQGANYGYTF
TGCAGCGTTGGCCAGGGGGCTAACTATGGCTACACCTTC
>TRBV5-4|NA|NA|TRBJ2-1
CASSVVGFDEQFF
TGTGCCAGCAGCGTCGTAGGGTTCGATGAGCAGTTCTTC
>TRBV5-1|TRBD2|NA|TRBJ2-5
CASSGGTSGQETQYF
TGCGCCAGCAGCGGCGGGACTAGCGGCCAAGAGACCCAGTACTTC
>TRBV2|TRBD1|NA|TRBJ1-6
CASGKDRADNSPLHF
TGTGCCAGCGGTAAGGACAGGGCCGATAATTCACCCCTCCACTTT
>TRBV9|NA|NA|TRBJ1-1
CASTEGGGESTEAFF
TGTGCCAGCACCGAAGGCGGGGGCGAGAGTACTGAAGCTTTCTTT
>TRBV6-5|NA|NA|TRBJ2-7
CASRRTDGESYEQYF
TGTGCCAGCAGACGCACAGACGGTGAAAGCTACGAGCAGTACTTC
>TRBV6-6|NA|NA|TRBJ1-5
CASRFLQAQYQPQHF
TGTGCCAGCAGGTTCCTACAAGCCCAGTATCAGCCCCAGCATTTT
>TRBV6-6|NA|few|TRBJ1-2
CASGVGYGYTF
TGTGCCAGCGGGGTCGGGTATGGCTACACCTTC
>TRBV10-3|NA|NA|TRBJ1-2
CAISESKGYGYTF
TGTGCCATCAGTGAGTCGAAGGGCTATGGCTACACCTTC
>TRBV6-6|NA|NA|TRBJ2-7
CASSLTGGPEQYF
TGTGCCAGCAGTTTGACCGGGGGGCCCGAGCAGTACTTC
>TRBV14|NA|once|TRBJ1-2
CASSHPGGWDGYTF
TGTGCCAGCAGCCACCCGGGGGGCTGGGATGGCTACACCTTC
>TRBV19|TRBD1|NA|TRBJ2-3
CASRSGTGGSTQYF
TGTGCCAGTAGATCCGGGACAGGGGGAAGTACGCAGTATTTT
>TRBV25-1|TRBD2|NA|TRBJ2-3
CASSELTSGNTDTQYF
TGTGCCAGCAGTGAGTTGACTAGCGGGAACACAGATACGCAGTATTTT
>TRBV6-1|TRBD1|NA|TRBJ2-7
CASSADRGPNEQYF
TGTGCCAGCAGTGCCGACAGGGGGCCCAACGAGCAGTACTTC
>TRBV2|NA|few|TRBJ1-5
CASSAALFNQPQHF
TGTGCCAGCAGTGCCGCCCTCTTCAATCAGCCCCAGCATTTT
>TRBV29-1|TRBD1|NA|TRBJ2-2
CSAVTGGYTGELFF
TGCAGCGCGGTGACAGGGGGCTACACCGGGGAGCTGTTTTTT
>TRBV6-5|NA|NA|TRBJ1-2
CASGDPNYGYTF
TGTGCCAGCGGGGACCCTAACTATGGCTACACCTTC
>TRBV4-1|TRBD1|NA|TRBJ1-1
CASSRNRGGNTEAFF
TGCGCCAGCAGCCGGAACAGGGGCGGGAACACTGAAGCTTTCTTT
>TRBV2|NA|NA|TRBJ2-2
CASREDSATNGELFF
TGTGCCAGCAGGGAGGACTCGGCCACTAACGGGGAGCTGTTTTTT
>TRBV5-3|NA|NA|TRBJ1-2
CARSLRGNYGYTF
TGTGCCAGAAGCTTAAGGGGGAACTATGGCTACACCTTC